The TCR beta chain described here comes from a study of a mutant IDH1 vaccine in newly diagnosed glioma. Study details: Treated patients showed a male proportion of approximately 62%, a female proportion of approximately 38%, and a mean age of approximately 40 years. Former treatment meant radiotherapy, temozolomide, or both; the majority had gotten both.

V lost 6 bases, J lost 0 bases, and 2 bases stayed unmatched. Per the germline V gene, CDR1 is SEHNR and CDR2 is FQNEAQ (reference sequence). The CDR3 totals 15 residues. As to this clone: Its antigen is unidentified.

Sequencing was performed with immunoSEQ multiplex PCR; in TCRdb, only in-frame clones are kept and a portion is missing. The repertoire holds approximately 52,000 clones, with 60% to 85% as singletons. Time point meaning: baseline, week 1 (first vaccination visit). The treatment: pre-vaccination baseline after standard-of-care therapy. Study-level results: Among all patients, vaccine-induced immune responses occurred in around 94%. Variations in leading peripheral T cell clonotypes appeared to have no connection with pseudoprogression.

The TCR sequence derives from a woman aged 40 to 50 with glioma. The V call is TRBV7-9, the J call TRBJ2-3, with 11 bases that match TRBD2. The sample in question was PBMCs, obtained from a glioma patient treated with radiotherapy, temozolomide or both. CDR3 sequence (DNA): TGTGCCAGCAGTCTAGCGGGGGGCAGCACAGATACGCAGTATTTT. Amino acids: CASSLAGGSTDTQYF.